These T cell receptor beta chains were read from a single sample in a study of radiation and T cells in renal cell carcinoma. Sequenced by immunoSEQ multiplex PCR; TCRdb stores in-frame clones only, minus some. This table holds some 60,000 clones, around 77% found once. The material was blood, obtained from a patient whose treatment included radiotherapy and nephrectomy. These receptors came from a man aged 55 to 70 with renal cell carcinoma. Both conserved end residues are part of each CDR3. The order of the fields is J gene, D gene, clone size, V gene, CDR3 DNA, CDR3 protein. D genes are given only for firm matches. A row's size may be missing; if present it is once, few, many or a size class.

>TRBJ2-7|TRBD1|-|TRBV14
TGTGCCAGCAGCCAAGCTCCCGGGACAGGAGCCTACGAGCAGTACTTC
CASSQAPGTGAYEQYF
>TRBJ1-2|-|few|TRBV28
TGTGCCAGCAGTTTAACCCTCTACAGATCTAACTATGGCTACACCTTC
CASSLTLYRSNYGYTF
>TRBJ1-3|TRBD1|-|TRBV14
TGTGCCAGCAGCCGGGAGACAGGGATACGCGGAAACACCATATATTTT
CASSRETGIRGNTIYF
>TRBJ1-2|-|-|TRBV10-2
TGCGCCAGCAGTATCGGGGACTCAGGCTACACCTTC
CASSIGDSGYTF
>TRBJ1-5|-|-|TRBV28
TGTGCCAGCAGTCGGGACAGCAATCAGCCCCAGCATTTT
CASSRDSNQPQHF
>TRBJ2-5|-|-|TRBV5-6
TGTGCCAGCAGCTTGCACCGGAATACTCAAGAGTCCCAGTACTTC
CASSLHRNTQESQYF
>TRBJ2-2|-|-|TRBV29-1
TGCAGCGTCCGGGGTGAACCGAACACCGGGGAGCTGTTTTTT
CSVRGEPNTGELFF
>TRBJ2-3|TRBD2|-|TRBV2
TGTGCCAGCAAAAATAGCGGGGGGGCAACAGGTACGCAGTATTTT
CASKNSGGATGTQYF
>TRBJ1-1|-|-|TRBV7-8
TGTGCCAGCAGCGTCGGGGGGTTCATGAACACTGAAGCTTTCTTT
CASSVGGFMNTEAFF
>TRBJ2-1|-|-|TRBV11-2
TGTGCCAGCAGCTTAGCTAGCGCTTTCAATGAGCAGTTCTTC
CASSLASAFNEQFF
>TRBJ1-6|-|-|TRBV2
TGTGCCAGCAGTGAAGGACCCTCTACGAGGTCACCCCTCCACTTT
CASSEGPSTRSPLHF
>TRBJ2-1|-|-|TRBV2
TGTGCCAACAACTATAACAATGAGCAGTTCTTC
CANNYNNEQFF
>TRBJ2-1|TRBD2|-|TRBV6-5
TGTGCCAGCAGTTACGCGGGGGGGCAGTTCTTC
CASSYAGGQFF
>TRBJ2-7|-|few|TRBV30
TGTGCCTGGAGGGAACAGGGTGCCTACGAGCAGTACTTC
CAWREQGAYEQYF
>TRBJ1-2|-|-|TRBV11-3
TGTGCCAGCAGCTTAGACAGAAACTATGGCTACACCTTC
CASSLDRNYGYTF
>TRBJ1-5|-|-|TRBV6-1
TGTGCCAGCGACGTCCAAAACTATAGCAATCAGCCCCAGCATTTT
CASDVQNYSNQPQHF
>TRBJ1-2|-|once|TRBV5-1
TGCGCCAGCAGCTCCGCCGACTATGGCTACACCTTC
CASSSADYGYTF
>TRBJ1-2|TRBD1|-|TRBV6-6
TGTGCCACCGAGGACAGGGCAAGCGGCTACACCTTC
CATEDRASGYTF
>TRBJ2-7|TRBD1|few|TRBV11-2
TGTGCCAGCAGCTTAGGGGGACAGGGTCCCTACGAGCAGTACTTC
CASSLGGQGPYEQYF
>TRBJ2-1|TRBD2|once|TRBV7-6
TGTGCCAGCAGCTCCAGATCTATAGCGGGAGGGCATAAAGGCAATGAGCAGTTCTTC
CASSSRSIAGGHKGNEQFF
>TRBJ2-2|-|few|TRBV4-2
TGTGCCAGCAGCCAAGTAATCGAGTCGGCCGGGGAGCTGTTTTTT
CASSQVIESAGELFF
>TRBJ2-2|-|-|TRBV6-1
TGTGCCAGCAGTGTGGCACACCGGAACACCGGGGAGCTGTTTTTT
CASSVAHRNTGELFF